One sample yielded the 18 T cell receptor beta chains listed below, sequenced in a study of blood T cell repertoires in COVID-19. Measured with immunoSEQ multiplex PCR; TCRdb has only the in-frame clones, and not every one. The sample records about 360,000 clones, around nine tenths being singletons. Sequencing was done on a sample of peripheral blood. Source of these receptors: a human donor in a cohort sampled during active COVID-19.

The V and J genes are TRBV5-4 and TRBJ2-1; no reliable D call. The germline V gene encodes CDR1 SGHNT and CDR2 YYREEE (reference sequence). V was trimmed by 1 base and J by 7 bases, leaving 6 bases between them. This CDR3 has 12 amino acids. The CDR3 DNA reads TGTGCCAGCAGCTTGCCAGATAATGAGCAGTTCTTC. Translation gives CASSLPDNEQFF.

The V call is TRBV29-1, the J call TRBJ1-4, with TRBD1 matching 8 bases. CDR1 is SQVTM, CDR2 ANQGSEA, per germline. The V and J ends lost 7 bases and 4 bases, in that order; junction bases with no gene match: 8. The length of the CDR3 is 14 residues. The CDR3, as DNA: TGCAGCGCCCGGACAGGGAACGATAATGAAAAACTGTTTTTT. Its protein product is CSARTGNDNEKLFF.

This chain joins TRBV30 and TRBJ1-2; possibly TRBD1 for D (6 bases). The CDR3 extends over 14 amino acids. Germline CDR1 reads GTSNPN; CDR2 reads SVGIG (reference sequence). Trimming cost V 1 base and J 5 bases, with 14 bases left between them. The CDR3 protein is CAWSAGRGEYGYTF. The CDR3 nucleotides read TGTGCCTGGAGTGCCGGCAGGGGAGAGTATGGCTACACCTTC.

The gene calls are TRBV30 and TRBJ1-2, with D possibly TRBD1 on 6 matching bases. Germline values: CDR1 GTSNPN, CDR2 SVGIG (reference sequence). CDR3 length: 14 residues. V lost 2 bases, J lost 4 bases, and 14 bases lay in between. This chain's CDR3 is CAWSRQGSFYGYTF. The CDR3 coding sequence is TGTGCCTGGAGTCGGCAGGGGTCCTTCTATGGCTACACCTTC.

The chain combines TRBV19 with TRBJ1-6, with D tentatively TRBD1 (5 bases). With 3 bases removed from V and 7 bases from J, the gap between germline ends came to 10 bases. Germline V lookup: CDR1 LNHDA, CDR2 SQIVND (reference sequence). The CDR3 runs 14 residues. CDR3 protein: CASSIGGTNSPLHF. The CDR3 bases are TGTGCCAGTAGTATCGGGGGGACCAATTCACCCCTCCACTTT.

The chain uses TRBV18 and TRBJ1-6, with D possibly TRBD1 on 6 matching bases. The germline CDR1 and CDR2 sequences are KGHSH and LQKENI. The CDR3 spans 15 residues. The V and J ends lost 1 base and 6 bases respectively, with 10 bases between them. In DNA, the CDR3 is TGTGCCAGCTCACCACAGGGGGAAGGTAATTCACCCCTCCACTTT. This codes for CASSPQGEGNSPLHF.

The chain has TRBV7-2 and TRBJ2-7; 9 nucleotides agree with TRBD1. The CDR3 has 16 amino acids. Germline CDR1 reads SGHTA; CDR2 reads FQGNSA. Trimming took 5 bases from V and 1 from J; bases not matched to a gene: 9. The CDR3 sequence: CASSRRQTGGSYEQYF. For the CDR3, the DNA is TGTGCCAGCAGCAGACGCCAGACAGGGGGGTCCTACGAGCAGTACTTC.

This chain joins TRBV24-1 and TRBJ2-1; 10 bases line up with TRBD2. The junction had 3 bases not matched to a gene; V was cut back by 4 bases and J by 4 bases. The CDR3 runs 15 residues. Per germline, CDR1 KGHDR and CDR2 SFDVKD. The CDR3 protein is CATSDPSGRYNEQFF. CDR3 DNA: TGTGCCACCAGTGACCCTAGCGGGAGATACAATGAGCAGTTCTTC.

The gene calls are TRBV28 and TRBJ2-1, with D uncertain. Germline V gene data show CDR1 as MDHEN and CDR2 as SYDVKM. The CDR3 has 15 amino acids. Trimming took 5 bases from V and 5 from J, leaving 16 bases between them. The CDR3 reads CASSPPVGDHNEQFF. The CDR3 coding sequence is TGTGCCAGCAGTCCCCCCGTCGGAGACCACAATGAGCAGTTCTTC.

In its sample, this clone was seen once. This chain links TRBV2 with TRBJ1-2; 10 nucleotides match TRBD1. The J segment lost 8 bases and the V segment lost 6 bases, leaving 9 bases of the junction unmatched. The germline V gene has CDR1 SNHLY and CDR2 FYNNEI. CDR3 length: 14 amino acids. The CDR3 DNA sequence: TGTGCCAGCAGGACCGGGACAGGGGCGCGGGGCTACACCTTC. Amino acid sequence: CASRTGTGARGYTF.

This clone was counted once. The rearrangement links TRBV19 to TRBJ2-3; the D gene is possibly TRBD2 (6 bases). Trimming removed 6 bases from V and 0 bases from J, with 7 bases in between. The germline gives CDR1 LNHDA, CDR2 SQIVND (reference sequence). CDR3 length: 13 amino acids. CDR3 in amino acids: CASSGGSTDTQYF. In nucleotides, the CDR3 is TGTGCCAGTAGCGGGGGTAGCACAGATACGCAGTATTTT.

The J gene is TRBJ1-5, the V gene TRBV28; TRBD1 agrees at 7 bases. Germline CDR1 and CDR2: MDHEN and SYDVKM. This CDR3 spans 12 amino acids. The V segment lost 8 bases and the J segment 6 bases; nucleotides outside the gene matches: 4. CDR3 region: CASHSGGQPQHF. CDR3 nucleotides: TGTGCCAGCCACTCAGGGGGTCAGCCCCAGCATTTT.

This clone appeared a few times. The CDR3 DNA is TGCGCCAGCAGTGATATTCAGGGGGATTCACCCCTCCACTTT. This translates into CASSDIQGDSPLHF. J is TRBJ1-6 and V is TRBV10-1; 7 bases are shared with TRBD1. The CDR3 has 14 amino acids. Germline CDR1 WNHNN, CDR2 SYGVQD (reference sequence). The V segment lost 3 bases and the J segment 8 bases; nucleotides outside the gene matches: 4.

The chain links TRBV9 to TRBJ2-3; no clear D gene. Per germline, CDR1 SGDLS and CDR2 YYNGEE. The length of the CDR3 is 14 residues. V lost 0 bases to trimming and J lost 5 bases, with 10 bases between them. The CDR3: CASSVGDRLDTQYF. Written as DNA, the CDR3 is TGTGCCAGCAGCGTAGGCGACCGACTAGATACGCAGTATTTT.

V usage is TRBV5-1 and J usage is TRBJ1-5; TRBD1 matches 10 bases. The germline V gene has CDR1 SGHRS and CDR2 YFSETQ. After removal of 4 bases from V and 2 bases from J, the junction contained 3 bases not matched to a gene. CDR3 size: 15 residues. CDR3 DNA sequence: TGCGCCAGCAGCCCTGGGACAGGGGGCAATCAGCCCCAGCATTTT. Protein product: CASSPGTGGNQPQHF.

The chain recombines TRBV5-1 with TRBJ1-4; D is unresolved. From germline, CDR1 is SGHRS and CDR2 YFSETQ. This CDR3 is built from 13 residues. V was trimmed by 4 bases and J by 4 bases, leaving 8 bases between them. The CDR3 spells CASSPRVNEKLFF. In DNA, the CDR3 is TGCGCCAGCAGCCCCCGGGTTAATGAAAAACTGTTTTTT.

The chain couples TRBV14 to TRBJ2-3; D is ambiguous. The germline V gene has CDR1 SGHDN and CDR2 FVKESK. With 2 bases removed from V and 0 bases from J, the gap between germline ends came to 15 bases. The CDR3 has 17 amino acids. The CDR3, as DNA: TGTGCCAGCAGCCAATTACCGAAGAGCCTCAGCACAGATACGCAGTATTTT. Protein: CASSQLPKSLSTDTQYF.

V and J are TRBV6-5 and TRBJ1-1, with D unresolved. Looked up from germline, CDR1 is MNHEY and CDR2 is SVGAGI. Trimming removed 6 bases from V and 1 base from J, with 9 bases in between. This CDR3 comprises 13 residues. CDR3 protein: CASSVRQNTEAFF. The CDR3 DNA reads TGTGCCAGCAGCGTTCGACAGAACACTGAAGCTTTCTTT.